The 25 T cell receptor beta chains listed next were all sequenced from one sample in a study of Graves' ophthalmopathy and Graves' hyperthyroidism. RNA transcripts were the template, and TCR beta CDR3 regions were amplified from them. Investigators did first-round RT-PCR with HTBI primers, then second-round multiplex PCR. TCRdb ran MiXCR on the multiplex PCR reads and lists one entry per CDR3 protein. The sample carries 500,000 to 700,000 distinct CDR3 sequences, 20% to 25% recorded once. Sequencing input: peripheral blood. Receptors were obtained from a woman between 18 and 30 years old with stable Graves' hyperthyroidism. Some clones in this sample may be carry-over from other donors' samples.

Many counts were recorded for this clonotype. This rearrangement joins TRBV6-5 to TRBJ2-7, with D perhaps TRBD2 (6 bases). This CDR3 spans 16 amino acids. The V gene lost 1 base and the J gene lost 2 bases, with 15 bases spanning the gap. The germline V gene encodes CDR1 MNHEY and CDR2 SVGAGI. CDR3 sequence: CASSYWGSGRPYEQYF. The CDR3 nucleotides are TGTGCCAGCAGTTACTGGGGCAGCGGGCGACCCTACGAGCAGTACTTC.

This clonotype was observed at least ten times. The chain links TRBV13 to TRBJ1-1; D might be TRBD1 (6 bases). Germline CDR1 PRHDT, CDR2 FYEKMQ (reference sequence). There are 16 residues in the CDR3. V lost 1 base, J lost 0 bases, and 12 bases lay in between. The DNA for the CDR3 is TGTGCCAGCAGCTTAGCCTTGGACAGACTGAACACTGAAGCTTTCTTT. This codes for CASSLALDRLNTEAFF.

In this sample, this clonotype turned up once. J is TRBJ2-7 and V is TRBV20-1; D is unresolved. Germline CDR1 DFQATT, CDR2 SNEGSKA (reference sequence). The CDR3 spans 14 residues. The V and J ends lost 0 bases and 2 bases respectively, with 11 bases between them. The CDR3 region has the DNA TGCAGTGCTAGAGATTTTGGCAGCCCCTACGAGCAGTACTTC. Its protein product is CSARDFGSPYEQYF.

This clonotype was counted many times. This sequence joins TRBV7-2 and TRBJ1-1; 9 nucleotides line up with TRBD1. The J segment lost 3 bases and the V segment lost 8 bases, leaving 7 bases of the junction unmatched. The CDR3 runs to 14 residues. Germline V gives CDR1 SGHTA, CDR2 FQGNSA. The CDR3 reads CASGRRQGDTEAFF. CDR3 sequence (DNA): TGTGCCAGCGGGAGAAGACAGGGGGACACTGAAGCTTTCTTT.

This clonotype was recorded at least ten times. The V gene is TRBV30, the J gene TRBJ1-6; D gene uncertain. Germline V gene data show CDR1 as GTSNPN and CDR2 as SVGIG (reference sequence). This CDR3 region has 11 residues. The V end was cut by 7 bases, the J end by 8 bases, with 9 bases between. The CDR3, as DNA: TGTGCCTCCCAGAGGGATTCACCCCTCCACTTT. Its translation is CASQRDSPLHF.

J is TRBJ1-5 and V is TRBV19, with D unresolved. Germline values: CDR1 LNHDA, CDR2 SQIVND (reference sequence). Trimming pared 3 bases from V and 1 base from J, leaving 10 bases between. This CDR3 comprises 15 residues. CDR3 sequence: CASSIIRNSNQPQHF. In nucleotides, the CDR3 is TGTGCCAGTAGTATCATCAGAAACAGCAATCAGCCCCAGCATTTT. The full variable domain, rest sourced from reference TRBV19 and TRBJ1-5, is DGGITQSPKYLFRKEGQNVTLSCEQNLNHDAMYWYRQDPGQGLRLIYYSQIVNDFQKGDIAEGYSVSREKKESFPLTVTSAQKNPTAFYLCASSIIRNSNQPQHFGDGTRLSIL.

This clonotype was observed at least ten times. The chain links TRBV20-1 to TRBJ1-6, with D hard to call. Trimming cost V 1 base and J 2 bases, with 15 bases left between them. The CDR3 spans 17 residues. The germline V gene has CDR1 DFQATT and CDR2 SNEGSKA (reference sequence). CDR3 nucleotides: TGCAGTGCTAGAGCCGGCGACGATTGGACCTATAATTCACCCCTCCACTTT. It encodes CSARAGDDWTYNSPLHF.

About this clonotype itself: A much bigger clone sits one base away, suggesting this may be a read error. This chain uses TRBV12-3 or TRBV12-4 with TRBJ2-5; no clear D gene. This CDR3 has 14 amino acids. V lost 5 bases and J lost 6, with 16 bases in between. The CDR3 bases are TGTGCCAGCAGTCTCCCGACCCCCAGGAAGACCCAGTACTTC. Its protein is CASSLPTPRKTQYF.

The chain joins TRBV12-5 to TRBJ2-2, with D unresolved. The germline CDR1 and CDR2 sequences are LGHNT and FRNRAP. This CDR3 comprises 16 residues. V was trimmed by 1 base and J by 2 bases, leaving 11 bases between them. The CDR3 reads CASGLGSSINTGELFF. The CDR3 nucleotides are TGTGCTAGTGGTTTGGGGAGTTCAATTAACACCGGGGAGCTGTTTTTT.

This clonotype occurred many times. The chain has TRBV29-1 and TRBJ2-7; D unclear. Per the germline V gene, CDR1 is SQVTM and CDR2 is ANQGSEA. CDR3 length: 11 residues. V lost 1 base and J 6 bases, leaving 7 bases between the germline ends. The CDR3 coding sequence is TGCAGCGTTGAAGGTCTGCGCGAGCAGTACTTC. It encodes CSVEGLREQYF.

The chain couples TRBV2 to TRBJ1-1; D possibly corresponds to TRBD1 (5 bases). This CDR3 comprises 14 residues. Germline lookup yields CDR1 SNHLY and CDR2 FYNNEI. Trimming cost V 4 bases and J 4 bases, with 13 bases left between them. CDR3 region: CASSGGHRGTEAFF. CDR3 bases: TGTGCCAGCAGTGGGGGCCATCGGGGCACTGAAGCTTTCTTT. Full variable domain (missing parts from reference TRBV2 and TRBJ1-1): EPEVTQTPSHQVTQMGQEVILRCVPISNHLYFYWYRQILGQKVEFLVSFYNNEISEKSEIFDDQFSVERPDGSNFTLKIRSTKLEDSAMYFCASSGGHRGTEAFFGQGTRLTVV.

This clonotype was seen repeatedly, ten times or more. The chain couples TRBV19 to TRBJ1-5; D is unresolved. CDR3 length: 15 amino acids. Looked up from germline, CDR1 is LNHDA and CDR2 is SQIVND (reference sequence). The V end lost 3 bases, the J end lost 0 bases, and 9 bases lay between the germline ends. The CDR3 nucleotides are TGTGCCAGTAGTATGTCACCCCATAGCAATCAGCCCCAGCATTTT. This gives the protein CASSMSPHSNQPQHF. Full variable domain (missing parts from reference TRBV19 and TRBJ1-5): DGGITQSPKYLFRKEGQNVTLSCEQNLNHDAMYWYRQDPGQGLRLIYYSQIVNDFQKGDIAEGYSVSREKKESFPLTVTSAQKNPTAFYLCASSMSPHSNQPQHFGDGTRLSIL.

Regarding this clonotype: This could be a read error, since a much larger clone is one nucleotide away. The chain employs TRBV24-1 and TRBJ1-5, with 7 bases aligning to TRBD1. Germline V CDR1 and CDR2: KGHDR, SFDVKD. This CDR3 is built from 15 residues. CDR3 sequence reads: CAASDPGTANQPQHF. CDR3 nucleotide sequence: TGTGCCGCCAGTGACCCCGGGACAGCCAATCAGCCCCAGCATTTT.

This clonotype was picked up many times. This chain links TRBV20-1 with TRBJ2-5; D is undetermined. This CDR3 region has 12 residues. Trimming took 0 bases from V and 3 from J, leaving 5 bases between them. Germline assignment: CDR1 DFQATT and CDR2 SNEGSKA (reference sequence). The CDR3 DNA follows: TGCAGTGCTAGAGAGTGGGAAGAGACCCAGTACTTC. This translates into CSAREWEETQYF.

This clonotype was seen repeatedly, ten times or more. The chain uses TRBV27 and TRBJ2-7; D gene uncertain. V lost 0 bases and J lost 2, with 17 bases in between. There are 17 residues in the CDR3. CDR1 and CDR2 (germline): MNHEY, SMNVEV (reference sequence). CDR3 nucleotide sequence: TGTGCCAGCAGTTTATCGATAAGTGGAATTATCCCCTACGAGCAGTACTTC. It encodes CASSLSISGIIPYEQYF.

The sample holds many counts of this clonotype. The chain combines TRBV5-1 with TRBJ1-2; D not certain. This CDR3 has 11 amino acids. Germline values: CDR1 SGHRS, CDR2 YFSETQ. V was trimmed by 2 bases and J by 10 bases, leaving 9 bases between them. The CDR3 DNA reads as TGCGCCAGCAGCTTAGCAGGATACTACACCTTC. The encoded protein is CASSLAGYYTF.

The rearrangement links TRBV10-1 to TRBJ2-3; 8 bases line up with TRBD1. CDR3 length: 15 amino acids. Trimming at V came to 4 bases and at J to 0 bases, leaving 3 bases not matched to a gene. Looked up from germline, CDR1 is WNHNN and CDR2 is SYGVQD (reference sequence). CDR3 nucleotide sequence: TGCGCCAGCAGTGGGACAGGGAGAAGCACAGATACGCAGTATTTT. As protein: CASSGTGRSTDTQYF.

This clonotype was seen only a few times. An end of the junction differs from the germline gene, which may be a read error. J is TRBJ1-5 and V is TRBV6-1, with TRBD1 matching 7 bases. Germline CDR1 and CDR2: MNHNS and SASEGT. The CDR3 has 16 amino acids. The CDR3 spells CASRSLQGSSNQPQHF. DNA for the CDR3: TGTGCCAGCAGGTCCTTACAGGGGAGTAGCAACCAGCCCCAGCATTTT.

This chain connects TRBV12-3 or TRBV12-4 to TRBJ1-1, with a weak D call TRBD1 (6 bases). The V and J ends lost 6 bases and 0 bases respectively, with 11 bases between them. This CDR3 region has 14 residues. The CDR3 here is CASRHDRMNTEAFF. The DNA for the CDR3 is TGTGCCAGCAGGCACGACAGGATGAACACTGAAGCTTTCTTT.

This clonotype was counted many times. The CDR3 here is CATTPARTTGELFF. CDR3 DNA sequence: TGTGCCACCACCCCGGCCCGGACCACCGGGGAGCTGTTTTTT. This chain links TRBV15 with TRBJ2-2; D not certain. The V gene lost 7 bases and the J gene lost 4 bases, with 13 bases spanning the gap. The CDR3 extends over 14 amino acids. Germline V gene lookup returns CDR1 LNHNV and CDR2 YYDKDF (reference sequence).

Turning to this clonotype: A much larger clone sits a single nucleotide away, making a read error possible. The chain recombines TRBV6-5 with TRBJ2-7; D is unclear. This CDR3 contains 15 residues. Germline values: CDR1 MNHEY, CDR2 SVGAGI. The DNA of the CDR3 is TGTGCCAGCTGTTACGCCTACAGAGCCTCCTACGAGCAGTACTTC. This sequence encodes CASCYAYRASYEQYF.

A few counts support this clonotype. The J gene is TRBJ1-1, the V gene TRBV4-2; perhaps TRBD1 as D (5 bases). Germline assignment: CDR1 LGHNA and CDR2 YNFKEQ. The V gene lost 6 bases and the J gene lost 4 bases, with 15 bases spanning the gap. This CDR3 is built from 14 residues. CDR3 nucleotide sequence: TGTGCCAGCAGTCCACTAGGGGACCGCACTGAAGCTTTCTTT. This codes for CASSPLGDRTEAFF.

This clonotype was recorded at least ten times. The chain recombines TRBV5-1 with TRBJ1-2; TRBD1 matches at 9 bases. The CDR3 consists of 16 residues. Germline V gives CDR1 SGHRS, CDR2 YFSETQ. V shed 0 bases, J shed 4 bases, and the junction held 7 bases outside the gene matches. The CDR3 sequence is CASSLDRGPNIYGYTF. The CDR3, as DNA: TGCGCCAGCAGCTTGGACAGGGGGCCGAACATCTATGGCTACACCTTC.

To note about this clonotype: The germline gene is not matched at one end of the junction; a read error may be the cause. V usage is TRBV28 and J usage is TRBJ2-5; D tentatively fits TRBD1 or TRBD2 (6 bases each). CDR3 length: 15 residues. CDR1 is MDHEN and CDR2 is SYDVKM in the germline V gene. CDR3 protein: CATSDPGAVQETQYF. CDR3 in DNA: TGTGCCACCAGTGATCCGGGGGCCGTTCAAGAGACCCAGTACTTC.

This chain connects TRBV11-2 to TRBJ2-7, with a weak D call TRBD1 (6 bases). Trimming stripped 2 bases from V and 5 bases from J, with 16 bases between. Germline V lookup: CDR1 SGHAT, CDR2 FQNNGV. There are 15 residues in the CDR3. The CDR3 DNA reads TGTGCCAGCAGCTTAACCCCCCGAACAGGGAACGAGCAGTACTTC. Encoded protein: CASSLTPRTGNEQYF.